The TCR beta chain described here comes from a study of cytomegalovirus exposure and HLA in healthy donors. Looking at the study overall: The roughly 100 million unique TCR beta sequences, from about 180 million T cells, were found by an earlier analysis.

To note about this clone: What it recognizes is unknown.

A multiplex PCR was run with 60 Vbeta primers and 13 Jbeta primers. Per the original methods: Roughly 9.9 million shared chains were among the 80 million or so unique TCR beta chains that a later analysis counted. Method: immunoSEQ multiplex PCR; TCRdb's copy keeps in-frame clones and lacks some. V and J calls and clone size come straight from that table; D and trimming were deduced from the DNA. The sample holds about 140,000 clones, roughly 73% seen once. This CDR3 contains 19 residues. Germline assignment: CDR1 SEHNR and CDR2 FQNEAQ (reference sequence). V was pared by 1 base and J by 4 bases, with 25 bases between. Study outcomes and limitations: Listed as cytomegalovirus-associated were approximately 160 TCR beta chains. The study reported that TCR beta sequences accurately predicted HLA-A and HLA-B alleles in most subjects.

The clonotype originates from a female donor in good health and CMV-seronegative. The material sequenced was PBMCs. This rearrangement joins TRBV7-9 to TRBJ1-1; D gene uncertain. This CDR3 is CASSLGRGVEGGGGTEAFF. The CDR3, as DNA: TGTGCCAGCAGCTTAGGACGGGGTGTGGAGGGAGGAGGAGGCACTGAAGCTTTCTTT.